The 21 T cell receptor beta chains given below trace back to one sample, sequenced in a study of T cells after posttransplantation cyclophosphamide. This table comes from immunoSEQ multiplex PCR, and its TCRdb copy is limited to in-frame clones, with some not included. This sample has over 15,000 clones, with around 78% found just once. The sequencing input was memory CD4+ T cells sorted from blood. These receptors all stem from a man younger than 45 in good health and a related stem cell transplant donor.

This clone was detected once. The rearrangement links TRBV9 to TRBJ2-3, with D uncertain. The CDR3 is 13 residues long. V was shortened by 4 bases and J by 5 bases, with 11 bases between the two germline ends. Germline values: CDR1 SGDLS, CDR2 YYNGEE. CDR3 sequence (DNA): TGTGCCAGCAGCTATGACGCAGGAGATACGCAGTATTTT. Translation gives CASSYDAGDTQYF.

The gene calls are TRBV27 and TRBJ1-5; TRBD1 matches 11 bases. The germline gives CDR1 MNHEY, CDR2 SMNVEV (reference sequence). This CDR3 region has 14 residues. The junction had 3 bases not matched to a gene; V was cut back by 8 bases and J by 3 bases. CDR3 sequence reads: CASWTGGLNQPQHF. The CDR3 region has the DNA TGTGCCAGCTGGACAGGGGGCCTCAATCAGCCCCAGCATTTT.

The chain has TRBV19 and TRBJ2-1; 12 bases fit TRBD2. The ends lost 3 bases at V and 8 bases at J; junction bases unmatched: 8. CDR1 and CDR2 from the germline V gene are LNHDA and SQIVND (reference sequence). The CDR3 contains 16 residues. The CDR3 reads CASSIVTSGGHHEQFF. The CDR3 DNA reads TGTGCCAGTAGTATCGTCACTAGCGGGGGGCACCATGAGCAGTTCTTC. The full variable domain, with the rest looked up from reference TRBV19 and TRBJ2-1, is DGGITQSPKYLFRKEGQNVTLSCEQNLNHDAMYWYRQDPGQGLRLIYYSQIVNDFQKGDIAEGYSVSREKKESFPLTVTSAQKNPTAFYLCASSIVTSGGHHEQFFGPGTRLTVL.

V and J are TRBV27 and TRBJ2-2; 7 bases agree with TRBD1. Germline V gene data show CDR1 as MNHEY and CDR2 as SMNVEV (reference sequence). The J segment lost 5 bases and the V segment lost 3 bases, leaving 6 bases of the junction unmatched. The CDR3 is made up of 15 amino acids. The DNA of the CDR3 is TGTGCCAGCAGTTTTAGGGGGCCCGGGACCGGGGAGCTGTTTTTT. This translates into CASSFRGPGTGELFF.

This chain links TRBV6-4 with TRBJ2-7, with 7 bases matching TRBD2. This CDR3 region has 14 residues. V shed 11 bases and J 2 bases; nucleotides not matched to a gene: 12. From germline, CDR1 is MRHNA and CDR2 SNTAGT. The CDR3 DNA follows: TGTGCCGGAGGGCCCCGGGGGGAGGCCTACGAGCAGTACTTC. Protein product: CAGGPRGEAYEQYF.

The gene calls are TRBV4-1 and TRBJ1-2; 9 bases match TRBD1. Germline V gene lookup returns CDR1 MGHRA and CDR2 YSYEKL. V was pared by 0 bases and J by 3 bases, with 11 bases of the junction left unmatched. The CDR3 runs 18 residues. CDR3 residues: CASSQDLITGGYDYGYTF. CDR3 coding DNA: TGCGCCAGCAGCCAAGATCTTATTACAGGGGGCTACGACTATGGCTACACCTTC.

This chain joins TRBV11-3 and TRBJ2-3; 11 bases are a match to TRBD1. The CDR3 is 15 residues long. Germline CDR1 and CDR2: SGHNT and YENEEA. Trimming cost V 2 bases and J 4 bases; bases outside gene matches: 2. This CDR3 is CASSLRTGGADTQYF. The CDR3 DNA reads TGTGCCAGCAGCTTAAGGACAGGGGGCGCAGATACGCAGTATTTT. The full variable domain, its missing parts supplied by reference TRBV11-3 and TRBJ2-3, is EAGVVQSPRYKIIEKKQPVAFWCNPISGHNTLYWYLQNLGQGPELLIRYENEEAVDDSQLPKDRFSAERLKGVDSTLKIQPAELGDSAVYLCASSLRTGGADTQYFGPGTRLTVL.

The rearrangement links TRBV19 to TRBJ2-7; D is perhaps TRBD1 (6 bases). This CDR3 spans 13 amino acids. V was shortened by 6 bases and J by 1 base, with 10 bases between the two germline ends. CDR1 and CDR2 (germline): LNHDA, SQIVND (reference sequence). In DNA form, the CDR3 reads TGTGCCAGTAGGGGGACACCTTCCTACGAGCAGTACTTC. Translating it yields CASRGTPSYEQYF.

The rearrangement links TRBV7-3 to TRBJ2-3; tentatively, D is TRBD2 (7 bases). V shed 3 bases and J shed 2 bases, with 12 bases lying between them. The CDR3 runs to 15 residues. Germline V lookup: CDR1 SGHTA, CDR2 FQGTGA. As DNA, the CDR3 is TGTGCCAGCAGCTTGGGGGGGCCGGACACAGATACGCAGTATTTT. It specifies CASSLGGPDTDTQYF.

CDR3 sequence: CASSDSTSTGELFF. Written as DNA, the CDR3 is TGTGCCAGCAGTGACTCGACTAGCACCGGGGAGCTGTTTTTT. J is TRBJ2-2 and V is TRBV6-4; a weak D match, TRBD2 (6 bases). Germline V gene data show CDR1 as MRHNA and CDR2 as SNTAGT. This CDR3 spans 14 amino acids. V was clipped by 0 bases and J by 4 bases, with 6 bases between them.

This clone was counted a few times. Without the conserved terminal phenylalanine or tryptophan, this CDR3 likely stems from a read error. The DNA is omitted, as the CDR3 cannot be located on it reliably, and the CDR3 follows TCRdb's listing. The J gene is TRBJ2-7, the V gene TRBV21-1; no check of the table's D call, TRBD1, against the DNA was made. TRBV21-1 is noted as a pseudogene. The CDR3 is 22 residues long, ends included. The chain's CDR3 is CASSKALGIRTRSQAPQCYSFL.

This clone was observed a few times. The rearrangement joins TRBV27 to TRBJ1-6; tentative D call: TRBD1 (6 bases). Looked up from germline, CDR1 is MNHEY and CDR2 is SMNVEV (reference sequence). Trimming stripped 2 bases from V and 12 bases from J, with 11 bases between. The CDR3 is made up of 13 amino acids. The CDR3 region has the DNA TGTGCCAGCAGTTTAAACAGGGTGTTACCCCTCCACTTT. Translated, it gives CASSLNRVLPLHF.

This clone came up once. This CDR3 reads CASSQRQGRQPQHF. The CDR3 nucleotides are TGTGCCAGCAGTCAACGACAGGGGCGCCAGCCCCAGCATTTT. The V and J genes are TRBV27 and TRBJ1-5, with 8 bases that match TRBD1. The V gene end was trimmed by 5 bases and the J gene end by 7 bases; junction bases not matched to a gene: 7. The CDR3 has 14 residues. Germline V gives CDR1 MNHEY, CDR2 SMNVEV (reference sequence).

The V call is TRBV9, the J call TRBJ2-5; 8 bases are shared with TRBD1. The CDR3 consists of 14 residues. The V gene end was trimmed by 1 base and the J gene end by 4 bases; junction bases not matched to a gene: 3. Germline CDR1 and CDR2: SGDLS and YYNGEE. CDR3 nucleotides: TGTGCCAGCAGCGTAACGGACAGGGTAGAGACCCAGTACTTC. Residues: CASSVTDRVETQYF.

The chain couples TRBV15 to TRBJ1-1; 7 positions match TRBD1. CDR1 and CDR2 from the germline V gene are LNHNV and YYDKDF (reference sequence). With V trimmed by 1 base and J by 2 bases, 4 bases remained unmatched. This CDR3 is 15 amino acids long. The CDR3 sequence: CATSRVQGTNTEAFF. The CDR3 nucleotides are TGTGCCACCAGCAGAGTACAGGGGACTAACACTGAAGCTTTCTTT.

This chain uses TRBV5-1 with TRBJ2-5; a possible D gene is TRBD2 (5 bases). Germline V CDR1 and CDR2: SGHRS, YFSETQ. Trimming stripped 5 bases from V and 1 base from J, with 12 bases between. The CDR3 totals 14 residues. CDR3 sequence reads: CASSPEAAQETQYF. The CDR3 DNA follows: TGCGCCAGCAGTCCGGAGGCTGCCCAAGAGACCCAGTACTTC.

The CDR3 here is CASSSRETQYF. In DNA, the CDR3 is TGTGCCAGCTCATCTCGGGAGACCCAGTACTTC. This sequence joins TRBV18 and TRBJ2-5, with D uncertain. V was trimmed by 5 bases and J by 5 bases, leaving 6 bases between them. CDR3 length: 11 amino acids. Germline CDR1 reads KGHSH; CDR2 reads LQKENI.

The chain has TRBV9 and TRBJ2-1; maybe TRBD1 (6 bases). Trimming took 3 bases from V and 10 from J, leaving 20 bases between them. The CDR3 covers 15 residues. The germline V gene encodes CDR1 SGDLS and CDR2 YYNGEE. CDR3 sequence (DNA): TGTGCCAGCAGCGGAGATCTTACAGGGCCTCAAGAGCAGTTCTTC. Translation: CASSGDLTGPQEQFF. Full variable domain (rest looked up from reference TRBV9 and TRBJ2-1): DSGVTQTPKHLITATGQRVTLRCSPRSGDLSVYWYQQSLDQGLQFLIQYYNGEERAKGNILERFSAQQFPDLHSELNLSSLELGDSALYFCASSGDLTGPQEQFFGPGTRLTVL.

The J gene is TRBJ1-3, the V gene TRBV5-1; TRBD1 aligns across 8 bases. The CDR3 has 16 amino acids. The junction had 6 bases not matched to a gene; V was cut back by 4 bases and J by 0 bases. Looked up from germline, CDR1 is SGHRS and CDR2 is YFSETQ. This chain's CDR3 is CASSPGQGFSGNTIYF. The CDR3 bases are TGCGCCAGCAGCCCCGGACAGGGATTCTCTGGAAACACCATATATTTT.

The CDR3 bases are TGTGCCAGCAGTTATCCCGGACAGGAGCGAGACACTGAAGCTTTCTTT. Amino acid sequence: CASSYPGQERDTEAFF. The rearrangement links TRBV6-5 to TRBJ1-1; TRBD1 agrees at 7 bases. Germline CDR1 and CDR2: MNHEY and SVGAGI. This CDR3 contains 16 residues. The J segment lost 3 bases and the V segment lost 3 bases, leaving 10 bases of the junction unmatched.

This chain links TRBV19 with TRBJ2-5; 11 nucleotides align to TRBD1. The CDR3 totals 15 residues. Per germline, CDR1 LNHDA and CDR2 SQIVND (reference sequence). V gave up 5 bases and J gave up 1 base; unmatched junction bases: 3. The CDR3 DNA is TGTGCCAGTAGTCAAGGACAGGGGGCCCAAGAGACCCAGTACTTC. This encodes CASSQGQGAQETQYF. The complete variable domain, with remaining parts taken from reference TRBV19 and TRBJ2-5, reads DGGITQSPKYLFRKEGQNVTLSCEQNLNHDAMYWYRQDPGQGLRLIYYSQIVNDFQKGDIAEGYSVSREKKESFPLTVTSAQKNPTAFYLCASSQGQGAQETQYFGPGTRLLVL.